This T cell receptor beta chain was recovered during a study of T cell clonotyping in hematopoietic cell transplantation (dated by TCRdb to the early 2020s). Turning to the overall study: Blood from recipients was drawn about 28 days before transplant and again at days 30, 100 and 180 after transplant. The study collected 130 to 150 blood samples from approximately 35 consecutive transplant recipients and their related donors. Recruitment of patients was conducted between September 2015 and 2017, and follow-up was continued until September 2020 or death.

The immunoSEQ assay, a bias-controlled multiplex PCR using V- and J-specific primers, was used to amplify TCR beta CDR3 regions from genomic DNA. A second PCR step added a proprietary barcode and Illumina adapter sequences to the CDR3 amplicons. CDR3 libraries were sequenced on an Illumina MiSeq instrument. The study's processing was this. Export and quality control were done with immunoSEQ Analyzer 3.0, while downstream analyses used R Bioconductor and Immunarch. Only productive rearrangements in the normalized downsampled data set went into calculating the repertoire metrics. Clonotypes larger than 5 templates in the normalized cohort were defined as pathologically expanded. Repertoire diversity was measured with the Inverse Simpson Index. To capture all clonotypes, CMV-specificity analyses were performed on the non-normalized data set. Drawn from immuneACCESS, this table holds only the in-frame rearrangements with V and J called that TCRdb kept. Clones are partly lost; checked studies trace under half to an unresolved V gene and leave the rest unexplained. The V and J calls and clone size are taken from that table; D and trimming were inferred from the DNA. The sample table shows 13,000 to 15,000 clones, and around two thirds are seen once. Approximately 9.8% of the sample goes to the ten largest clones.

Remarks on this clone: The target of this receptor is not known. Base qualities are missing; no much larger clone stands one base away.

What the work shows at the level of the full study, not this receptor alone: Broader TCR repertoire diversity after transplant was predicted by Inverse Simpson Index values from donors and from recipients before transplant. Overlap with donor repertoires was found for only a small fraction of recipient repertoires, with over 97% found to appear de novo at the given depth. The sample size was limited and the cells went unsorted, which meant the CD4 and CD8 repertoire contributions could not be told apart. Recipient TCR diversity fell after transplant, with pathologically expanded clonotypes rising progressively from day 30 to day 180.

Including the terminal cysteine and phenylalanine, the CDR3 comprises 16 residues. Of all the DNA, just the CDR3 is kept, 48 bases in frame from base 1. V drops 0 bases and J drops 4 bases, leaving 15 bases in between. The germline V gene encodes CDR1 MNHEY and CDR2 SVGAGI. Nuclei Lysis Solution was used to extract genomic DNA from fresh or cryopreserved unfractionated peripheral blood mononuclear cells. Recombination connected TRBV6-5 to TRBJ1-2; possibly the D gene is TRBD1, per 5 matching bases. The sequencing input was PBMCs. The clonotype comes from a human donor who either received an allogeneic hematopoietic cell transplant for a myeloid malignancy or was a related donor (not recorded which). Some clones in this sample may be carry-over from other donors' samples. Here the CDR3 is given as CASSYSSGTWGYGYTF. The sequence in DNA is TGTGCCAGCAGTTACTCTTCAGGGACCTGGGGCTATGGCTACACCTTC.